This record covers a single TCR beta chain. Its antigen is unidentified. The record originates from a study of CD4 T cells in relation to SARS-CoV-2 and coronaviruses. Repertoires were generated with immunoSEQ multiplex PCR, while TCRdb's copy carries only in-frame clones and drops some. The sample lists about 24,000 clones, about 73% seen once, with around 18% in the top ten. Before the COVID-19 pandemic, during about 2010-2019, CD4+ T cells were taken from unexposed donors. Isolation of CD4+ T cells took place after less than twelve days in culture. Germline V CDR1 and CDR2: PRHDT, FYEKMQ (reference sequence). V gave up 5 bases and J gave up 6 bases, with 17 bases separating them. This CDR3 comprises 15 residues.

The TCR comes from a human donor in good health. Sequenced input: CD4+ T cells from PBMCs, cultured in vitro. The V gene is TRBV13, the J gene TRBJ2-4; D possibly uses TRBD1 or TRBD2 (6 bases each). CDR3 amino acids: CASSPRGALRNIQYF. CDR3 sequence (DNA): TGTGCCAGCAGCCCGAGGGGGGCGCTCAGAAACATTCAGTACTTC.